This TCR beta chain was documented in a study of identical twins. Points from the study as a whole: Sequences that were beta out-of-frame showed weaker excess twin sharing.

This clonotype has more than one count but fewer than ten. Its antigen is unidentified. V lost 4 bases and J lost 4, with 13 bases in between. CDR3 length: 14 amino acids. CDR1 and CDR2 from the germline V gene are SGHRS and YFSETQ. MiXCR was run by TCRdb on the 5' RACE reads, yielding one entry per CDR3 protein. The sample includes roughly 1.6 million distinct CDR3 sequences, around a third seen only once; the top ten take about 0.25%. The clonotype was recovered from a newborn girl in good health. What was sequenced was cord blood. The chain is built from TRBV5-1 and TRBJ2-3; D is perhaps TRBD2 (6 bases). Here the CDR3 reads CASSVGGPADTQYF. CDR3 nucleotide sequence: TGCGCCAGCAGCGTCGGAGGGCCGGCAGATACGCAGTATTTT.